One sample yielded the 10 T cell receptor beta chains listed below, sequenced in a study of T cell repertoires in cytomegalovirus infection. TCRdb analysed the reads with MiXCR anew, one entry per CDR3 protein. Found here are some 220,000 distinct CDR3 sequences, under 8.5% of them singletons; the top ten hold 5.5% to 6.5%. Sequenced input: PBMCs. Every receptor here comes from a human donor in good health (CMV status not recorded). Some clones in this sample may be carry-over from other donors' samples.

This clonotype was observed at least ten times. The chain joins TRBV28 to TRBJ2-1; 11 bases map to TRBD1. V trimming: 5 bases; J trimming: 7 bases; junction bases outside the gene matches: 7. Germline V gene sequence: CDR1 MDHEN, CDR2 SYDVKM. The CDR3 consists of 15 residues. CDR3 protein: CASSPGGQGVNEQFF. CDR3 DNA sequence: TGTGCCAGCAGTCCAGGGGGACAGGGGGTGAATGAGCAGTTCTTC.

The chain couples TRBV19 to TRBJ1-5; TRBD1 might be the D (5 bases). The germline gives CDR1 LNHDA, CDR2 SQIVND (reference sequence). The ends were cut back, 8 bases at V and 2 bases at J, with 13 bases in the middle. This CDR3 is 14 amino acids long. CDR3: CASVGGKGNQPQHF. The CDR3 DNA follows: TGTGCCAGTGTCGGGGGGAAGGGCAATCAGCCCCAGCATTTT.

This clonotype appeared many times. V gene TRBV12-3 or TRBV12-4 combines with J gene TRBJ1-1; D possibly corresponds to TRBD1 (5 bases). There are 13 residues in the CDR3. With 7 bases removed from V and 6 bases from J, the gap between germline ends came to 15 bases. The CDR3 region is CASTTEGTAEAFF. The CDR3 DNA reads TGTGCCAGCACCACCGAGGGGACGGCTGAAGCTTTCTTT.

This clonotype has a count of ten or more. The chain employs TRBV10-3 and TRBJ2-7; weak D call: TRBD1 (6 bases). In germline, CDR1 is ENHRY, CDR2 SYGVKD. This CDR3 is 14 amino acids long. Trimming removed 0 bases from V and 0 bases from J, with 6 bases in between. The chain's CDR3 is CAISESGGSYEQYF. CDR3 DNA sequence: TGTGCCATCAGTGAGTCAGGGGGCTCCTACGAGCAGTACTTC.

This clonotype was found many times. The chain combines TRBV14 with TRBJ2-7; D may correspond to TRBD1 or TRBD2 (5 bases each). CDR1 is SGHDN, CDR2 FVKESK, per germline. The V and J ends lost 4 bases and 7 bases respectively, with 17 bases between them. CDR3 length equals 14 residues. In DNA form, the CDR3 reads TGTGCCAGCAGCCCCGGGACCTTTCCGGGGGAGCAGTACTTC. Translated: CASSPGTFPGEQYF. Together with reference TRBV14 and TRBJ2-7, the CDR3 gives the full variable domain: EAGVTQFPSHSVIEKGQTVTLRCDPISGHDNLYWYRRVMGKEIKFLLHFVKESKQDESGMPNNRFLAERTGGTYSTLKVQPAELEDSGVYFCASSPGTFPGEQYFGPGTRLTVT.

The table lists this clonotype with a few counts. The CDR3 bases are TGTGCCAGCAGTGTATCAGGGGGTAGCTACACCTTC. This encodes CASSVSGGSYTF. The V gene is TRBV25-1, the J gene TRBJ1-2; 7 bases match TRBD1. After removal of 4 bases from V and 9 bases from J, the junction contained 5 bases not matched to a gene. The CDR3 totals 12 residues. The germline V gene has CDR1 MGHDK and CDR2 SYGVNS.

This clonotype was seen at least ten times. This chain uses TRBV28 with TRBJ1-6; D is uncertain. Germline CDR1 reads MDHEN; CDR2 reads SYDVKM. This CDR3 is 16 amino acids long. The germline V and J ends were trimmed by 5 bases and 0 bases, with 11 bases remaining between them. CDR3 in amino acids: CASSGPSSSYNSPLHF. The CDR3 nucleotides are TGTGCCAGCAGTGGACCTTCGAGCTCCTATAATTCACCCCTCCACTTT.

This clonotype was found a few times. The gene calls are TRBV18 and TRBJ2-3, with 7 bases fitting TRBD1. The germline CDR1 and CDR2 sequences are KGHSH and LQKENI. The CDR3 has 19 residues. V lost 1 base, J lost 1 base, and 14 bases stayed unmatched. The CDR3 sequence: CASSPQVGGLSSGTDTQYF. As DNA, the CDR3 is TGTGCCAGCTCACCACAAGTAGGGGGCTTGTCGTCAGGCACAGATACGCAGTATTTT.

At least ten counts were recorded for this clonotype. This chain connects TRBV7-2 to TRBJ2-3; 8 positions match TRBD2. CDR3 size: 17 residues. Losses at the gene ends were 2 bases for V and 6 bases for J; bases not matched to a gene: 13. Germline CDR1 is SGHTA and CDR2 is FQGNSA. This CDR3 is CASSLTSPGLVSDTQYF. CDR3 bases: TGTGCCAGCAGCTTAACAAGCCCGGGACTAGTATCGGATACGCAGTATTTT.

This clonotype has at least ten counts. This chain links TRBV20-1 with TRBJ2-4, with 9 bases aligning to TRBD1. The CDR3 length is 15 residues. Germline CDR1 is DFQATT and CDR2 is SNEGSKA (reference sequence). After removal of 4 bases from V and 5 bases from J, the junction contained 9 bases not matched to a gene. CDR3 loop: CSAIPGTGSQNIQYF. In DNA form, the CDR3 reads TGCAGTGCTATTCCCGGGACAGGGAGCCAAAACATTCAGTACTTC.